Presented here are 2 T cell receptor beta chains from one specimen sequenced in a study of blood T cells in healthy people across ages. Using a J-beta primer mix together with a sample-barcoded 5' primer, a second PCR was run for roughly 7 to 11 cycles. MiXCR was run by TCRdb on the 5' RACE reads, yielding one entry per CDR3 protein. The repertoire holds hundreds of thousands of distinct CDR3 sequences, about 25% seen once, with more than 7.5% in the top ten. The same data also contributed to another study, on T cells of mothers and their children.

Sequenced sample: blood. These receptors all come from a boy aged 10-17 years in good health.

This clonotype was found a few times. The J gene is TRBJ1-2, the V gene TRBV2; TRBD1 matches at 8 bases. CDR3 length: 14 amino acids. Germline V gene sequence: CDR1 SNHLY, CDR2 FYNNEI. V lost 7 bases to trimming and J lost 6 bases; unmatched junction nucleotides: 10. The CDR3 is CASTGLQGAHGYTF. CDR3 coding DNA: TGTGCCAGCACCGGACTTCAGGGGGCGCATGGCTACACCTTC.

This clonotype was detected a few times. The chain couples TRBV5-1 to TRBJ2-7; 7 nucleotides align to TRBD1. This CDR3 has 14 amino acids. J lost 4 bases, V lost 2 bases, and 6 bases had no gene match. Germline lookup yields CDR1 SGHRS and CDR2 YFSETQ. The CDR3 is CASSFLDRNYEQYF. In nucleotides, the CDR3 is TGCGCCAGCAGCTTTCTGGACAGGAATTACGAGCAGTACTTC.